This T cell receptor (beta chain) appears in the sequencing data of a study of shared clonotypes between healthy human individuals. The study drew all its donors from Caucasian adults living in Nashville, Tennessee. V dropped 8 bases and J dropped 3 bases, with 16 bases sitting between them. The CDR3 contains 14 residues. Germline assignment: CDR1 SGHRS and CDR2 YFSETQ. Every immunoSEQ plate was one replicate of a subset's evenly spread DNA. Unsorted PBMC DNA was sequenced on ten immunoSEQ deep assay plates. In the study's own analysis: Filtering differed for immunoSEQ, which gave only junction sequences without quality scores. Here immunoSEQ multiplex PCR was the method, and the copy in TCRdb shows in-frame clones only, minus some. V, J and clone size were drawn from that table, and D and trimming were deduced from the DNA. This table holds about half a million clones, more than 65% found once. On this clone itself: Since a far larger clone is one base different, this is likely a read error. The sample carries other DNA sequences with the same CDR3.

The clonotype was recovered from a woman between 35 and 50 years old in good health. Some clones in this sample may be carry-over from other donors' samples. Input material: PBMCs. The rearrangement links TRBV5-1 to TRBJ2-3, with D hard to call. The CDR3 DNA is TGCGCCAGTAGCCCGATCCAACCAACAGATACGCAGTATTTT. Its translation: CASSPIQPTDTQYF.